These 2 T cell receptor beta chains share one sample of origin, sequenced in a study of T cell responses to AZD1222 COVID-19 vaccine. Repertoires were generated with immunoSEQ multiplex PCR, while TCRdb's copy carries only in-frame clones and drops some. The sample has about 120,000 clones; about 86% are singletons. The sample consisted of peripheral blood, taken 28 days after the second AZD1222 dose. These receptors came from an adult who received the AZD1222 COVID-19 vaccine.

The chain links TRBV4-2 to TRBJ2-1, with D perhaps matching TRBD2 (6 bases). The V and J ends lost 1 base and 6 bases respectively, with 25 bases between them. The CDR3 is 19 residues long. Germline V gene data show CDR1 as LGHNA and CDR2 as YNFKEQ. Written as DNA, the CDR3 is TGTGCCAGCAGCCAAGGGGTCGGGGGAGCTGGCCGGGGCTTCAATGAGCAGTTCTTC. This sequence encodes CASSQGVGGAGRGFNEQFF.

Only one count was recorded for this clone. This chain joins TRBV11-3 and TRBJ2-3, with 7 bases lining up with TRBD1. In germline, CDR1 is SGHNT, CDR2 YENEEA. CDR3 length: 16 residues. V shed 4 bases and J 4 bases; nucleotides not matched to a gene: 11. The CDR3 nucleotides are TGTGCCAGCAGCTCCGGGGACAGTGGGTCGTCAGATACGCAGTATTTT. Its translation: CASSSGDSGSSDTQYF.